This T cell receptor beta chain comes out of a study of cytomegalovirus exposure and HLA in healthy donors. Study-level points and caveats: The study labeled approximately 150 TCR beta chains cytomegalovirus-associated. The only immune exposure information that was available was CMV serostatus. A later look showed TCR association rates differing by HLA locus, highest for DRB1 and lowest for HLA-C.

Nominally healthy donors were sampled, though unrecorded immune exposures were likely. V gave up 5 bases and J gave up 1 base, with 8 bases separating them. This CDR3 has 13 residues. CDR1 is MNHEY, CDR2 SVGAGI, per germline. This PCR relied on a set of 60 Vbeta primers and 13 Jbeta primers. Here immunoSEQ multiplex PCR was the method, and the copy in TCRdb shows in-frame clones only, minus some. The sample lists more than 75,000 clones, around 79% seen once, with 14% to 15% in the top ten. This clone has only a few counts. Its target is unknown. The receptor was isolated from a middle-aged woman in good health and CMV-seropositive. The chain is built from TRBV6-5 and TRBJ1-1; D is possibly TRBD1 (6 bases). Material: PBMCs. In DNA, the CDR3 is TGTGCCAGCAGTGGACAGACGAACACTGAAGCTTTCTTT. As protein: CASSGQTNTEAFF.